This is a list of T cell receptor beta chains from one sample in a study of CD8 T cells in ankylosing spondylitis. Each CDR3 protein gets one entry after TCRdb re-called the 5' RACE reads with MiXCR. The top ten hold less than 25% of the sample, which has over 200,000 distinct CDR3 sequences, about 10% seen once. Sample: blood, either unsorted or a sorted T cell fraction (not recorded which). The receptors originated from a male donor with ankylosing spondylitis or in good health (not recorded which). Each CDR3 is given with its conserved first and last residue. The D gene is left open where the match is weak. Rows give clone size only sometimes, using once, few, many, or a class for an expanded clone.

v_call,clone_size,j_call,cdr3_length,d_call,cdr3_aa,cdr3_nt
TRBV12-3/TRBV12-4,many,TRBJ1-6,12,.,CASRGHNSPLHF,TGTGCCAGCAGGGGCCATAATTCACCCCTCCACTTT
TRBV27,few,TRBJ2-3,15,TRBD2,CASSLIPGGQDTQYF,TGTGCCAGCAGTTTAATACCGGGGGGGCAAGATACGCAGTATTTT
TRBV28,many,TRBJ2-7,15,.,CASRFGTSDSYEQYF,TGTGCCAGCAGGTTTGGGACGAGCGATTCCTACGAGCAGTACTTC
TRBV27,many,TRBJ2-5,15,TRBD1,CASSSYQGAGETQYF,TGTGCCAGCAGTTCATACCAGGGGGCTGGAGAGACCCAGTACTTC
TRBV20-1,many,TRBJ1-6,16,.,CSARRSSQLANSPLHF,TGCAGTGCTAGACGGAGCAGCCAGCTAGCAAATTCACCCCTCCACTTT
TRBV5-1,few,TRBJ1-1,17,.,CASSLDGTWGGDTEAFF,TGCGCCAGCAGTTTGGACGGGACCTGGGGAGGGGACACTGAAGCTTTCTTT
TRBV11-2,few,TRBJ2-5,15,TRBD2,CASSASGGAQETQYF,TGTGCCAGCAGCGCAAGCGGGGGGGCCCAAGAGACCCAGTACTTC
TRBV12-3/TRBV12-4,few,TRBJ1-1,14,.,CASSYQVGDTEAFF,TGTGCCAGCAGTTACCAGGTGGGTGACACTGAAGCTTTCTTT
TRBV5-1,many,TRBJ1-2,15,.,CASSLAPSENYGYTF,TGCGCCAGCAGCTTGGCCCCTTCAGAGAACTATGGCTACACCTTC
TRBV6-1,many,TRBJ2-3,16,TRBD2,CASSPGLDESTDTQYF,TGTGCCAGCAGTCCCGGACTAGACGAGAGCACAGATACGCAGTATTTT
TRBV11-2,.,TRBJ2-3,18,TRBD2,CASSLVPPGGSSTDTQYF,TGTGCCAGCAGCTTAGTTCCACCGGGGGGTTCTAGCACAGATACGCAGTATTTT
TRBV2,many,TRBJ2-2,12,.,CASTGNTGELFF,TGTGCCAGCACAGGGAACACCGGGGAGCTGTTTTTT
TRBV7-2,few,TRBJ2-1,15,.,CASSLDSRGGNEQFF,TGTGCCAGCAGCTTAGATAGTCGGGGAGGCAATGAGCAGTTCTTC
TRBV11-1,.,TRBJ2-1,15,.,CASSLRVLAYNEQFF,TGTGCCAGCAGCCTAAGGGTTTTGGCCTACAATGAGCAGTTCTTC
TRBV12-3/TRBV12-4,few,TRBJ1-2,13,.,CASGVETFYGYTF,TGTGCCAGCGGGGTGGAGACCTTCTATGGCTACACCTTC
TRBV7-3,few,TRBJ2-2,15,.,CASSPDRFNTGELFF,TGTGCCAGCAGCCCAGACAGGTTCAACACCGGGGAGCTGTTTTTT
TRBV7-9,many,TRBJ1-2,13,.,CASSFTDLDGYTF,TGTGCCAGCAGCTTTACGGACTTGGATGGCTACACCTTC
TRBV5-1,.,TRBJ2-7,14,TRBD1,CASSEGQAPYEQYF,TGCGCCAGCAGCGAGGGACAGGCCCCCTACGAGCAGTACTTC
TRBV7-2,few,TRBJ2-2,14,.,CASSPTANTGELFF,TGTGCCAGCAGCCCAACAGCAAACACCGGGGAGCTGTTTTTT
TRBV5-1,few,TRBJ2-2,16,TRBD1,CASRTGQGPNTGELFF,TGCGCCAGCAGGACGGGACAGGGACCGAACACCGGGGAGCTGTTTTTT
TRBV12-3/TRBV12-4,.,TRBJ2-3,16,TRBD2,CASSPTSARGTDTQYF,TGTGCCAGCAGTCCGACTAGCGCGCGGGGCACAGATACGCAGTATTTT
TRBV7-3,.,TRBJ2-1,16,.,CASSSTPRRGGNEQFF,TGTGCCAGCAGCTCCACCCCGAGGAGGGGTGGCAATGAGCAGTTCTTC
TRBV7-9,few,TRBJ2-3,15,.,CASSLVSGGTDTQYF,TGTGCCAGCAGCTTAGTGTCCGGGGGAACAGATACGCAGTATTTT
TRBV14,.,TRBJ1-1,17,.,CASSRLSSRNMDTEAFF,TGTGCCAGCAGCCGGCTGAGCTCCAGGAATATGGACACTGAAGCTTTCTTT
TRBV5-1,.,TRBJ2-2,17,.,CASSLEIRATSGGELFF,TGCGCCAGCAGCTTGGAGATCCGGGCCACATCAGGCGGGGAGCTGTTTTTT
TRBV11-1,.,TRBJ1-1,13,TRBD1,CASSLTGQSVIVF,TGTGCCAGCAGCTTGACAGGGCAGTCGGTGATCGTCTTT
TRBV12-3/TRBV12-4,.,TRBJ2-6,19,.,CASSSLLVDRTTGANVLTF,TGTGCCAGCAGTTCCCTGTTGGTAGACAGGACCACTGGGGCCAACGTCCTGACTTTC
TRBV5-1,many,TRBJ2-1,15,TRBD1,CASSLPGQGTNEQFF,TGCGCCAGCAGCTTACCGGGACAGGGAACAAATGAGCAGTTCTTC
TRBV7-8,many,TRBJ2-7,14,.,CASSLDGLKGEQYF,TGTGCCAGCAGCTTAGATGGGCTCAAAGGAGAGCAGTACTTC
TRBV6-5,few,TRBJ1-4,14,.,CASSYAGDGEKLFF,TGTGCCAGCAGTTATGCTGGGGACGGTGAAAAACTGTTTTTT
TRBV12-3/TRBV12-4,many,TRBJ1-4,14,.,CASSLMGGNEKLFF,TGTGCCAGCAGTTTAATGGGGGGGAATGAAAAACTGTTTTTT
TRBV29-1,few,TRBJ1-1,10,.,CSAENTEAFF,TGCAGCGCTGAGAACACTGAAGCTTTCTTT
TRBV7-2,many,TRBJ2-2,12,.,CASSWYTGELFF,TGTGCCAGCAGCTGGTACACCGGGGAGCTGTTTTTT
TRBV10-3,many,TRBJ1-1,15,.,CAISESTGHGPEAFF,TGTGCCATCAGTGAGTCTACGGGACATGGCCCTGAAGCTTTCTTT
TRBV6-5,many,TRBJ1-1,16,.,CASSYSAGIVDTEAFF,TGTGCCAGCAGTTATTCAGCAGGGATTGTTGACACTGAAGCTTTCTTT
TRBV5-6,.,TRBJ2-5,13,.,CASSFGPQETQYF,TGTGCCAGCAGCTTCGGTCCCCAAGAGACCCAGTACTTC
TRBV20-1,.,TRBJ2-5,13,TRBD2,CSASLGGGETQYF,TGCAGTGCTAGCCTCGGGGGGGGAGAGACCCAGTACTTC
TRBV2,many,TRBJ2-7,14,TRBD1,CASSRDRGKYEQYF,TGTGCCAGCAGTCGGGACAGGGGCAAATACGAGCAGTACTTC
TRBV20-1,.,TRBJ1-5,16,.,CSARDFATGSNQPQHF,TGCAGTGCTAGAGATTTCGCGACAGGTAGCAATCAGCCCCAGCATTTT
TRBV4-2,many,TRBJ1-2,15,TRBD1,CASSPRTGGVYGYTF,TGTGCCAGCAGCCCCCGGACAGGGGGAGTGTATGGCTACACCTTC
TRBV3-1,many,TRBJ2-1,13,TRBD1,CASSQEETGRQFF,TGTGCCAGCAGCCAAGAGGAGACAGGGCGACAGTTCTTC
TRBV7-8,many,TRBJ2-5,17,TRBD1,CASSYRQGPPIRETQYF,TGTGCCAGCAGCTACCGACAGGGGCCTCCGATTAGAGAGACCCAGTACTTC
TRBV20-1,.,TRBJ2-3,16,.,CSAPSNKGGHTDTQYF,TGCAGTGCCCCCTCCAACAAGGGGGGGCATACAGATACGCAGTATTTT
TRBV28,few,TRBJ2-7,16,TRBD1,CASSLTGGQGAYEQYF,TGTGCCAGCAGTTTAACCGGGGGACAGGGGGCCTACGAGCAGTACTTC
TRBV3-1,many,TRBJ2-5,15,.,CASSQDIARLETQYF,TGTGCCAGCAGCCAAGATATAGCTAGACTAGAGACCCAGTACTTC
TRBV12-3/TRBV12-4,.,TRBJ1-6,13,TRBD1,CASSGQGQTPLHF,TGTGCCAGCAGCGGACAGGGGCAGACACCCCTCCACTTT
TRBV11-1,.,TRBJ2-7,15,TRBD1,CASSPRARGLGEQYF,TGTGCCAGCAGCCCTAGGGCTAGGGGGCTTGGCGAGCAGTACTTC
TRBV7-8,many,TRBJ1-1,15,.,CASTGGYRVGTEAFF,TGTGCCAGCACCGGGGGCTACAGGGTCGGCACTGAAGCTTTCTTT
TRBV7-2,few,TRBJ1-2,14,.,CASSLIKGRDGYTF,TGTGCCAGCAGCCTGATAAAGGGGCGCGATGGCTACACCTTC
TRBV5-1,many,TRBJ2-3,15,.,CASSTQDLYTDTQYF,TGCGCCAGCAGCACCCAGGATTTATACACAGATACGCAGTATTTT
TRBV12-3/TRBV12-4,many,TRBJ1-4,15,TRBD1,CASSFRGQGPEKLFF,TGTGCCAGCAGTTTTCGGGGACAGGGCCCAGAAAAACTGTTTTTT